A selection of T cell receptor beta chains follows, all from one sample in a study of blood T cell repertoires in COVID-19. Here immunoSEQ multiplex PCR was the method, and the copy in TCRdb shows in-frame clones only, minus some. The table includes under 200,000 clones, more than 60% detected once. Sequencing was carried out using peripheral blood. These TCRs come from a man between 60 and 75 years old with acute or convalescent COVID-19. Both conserved end residues are part of each CDR3. A D gene is named only where the DNA matches it firmly. Size tells how often a clone was seen (once, few, many) or the class of an expanded clone, and some rows leave it out.

CASSLMYGPYEQYF,TGTGCCAGCAGCTTAATGTACGGTCCTTACGAGCAGTACTTC,TRBV7-2,-,TRBJ2-7,-
CASSPTGGAMETQYF,TGTGCCAGCAGCCCGACAGGGGGCGCGATGGAGACCCAGTACTTC,TRBV7-3,TRBD1,TRBJ2-5,-
CASSYGQGNEKLFF,TGTGCCAGCAGTTACGGGCAGGGAAATGAAAAACTGTTTTTT,TRBV6-6,-,TRBJ1-4,-
CASSLIADNEQFF,TGTGCCAGCAGCTTAATAGCGGACAATGAGCAGTTCTTC,TRBV28,-,TRBJ2-1,-
CASSFGHRDEQYF,TGTGCCAGCAGTTTTGGTCATCGCGACGAGCAGTACTTC,TRBV27,-,TRBJ2-7,few
CASRSESTQPQHF,TGTGCCAGCAGGTCCGAGAGCACGCAGCCCCAGCATTTT,TRBV9,-,TRBJ1-5,once
CASGLPYRSGRSDTQYF,TGTGCTAGTGGTTTGCCGTACCGGTCAGGCAGGTCAGATACGCAGTATTTT,TRBV12-5,-,TRBJ2-3,-
CASSPLRDTEAFF,TGTGCCAGCAGTCCGCTCAGGGATACTGAAGCTTTCTTT,TRBV12-3/TRBV12-4,-,TRBJ1-1,-
CASSLLGQLNTGELFF,TGTGCCAGCAGCTTATTGGGACAGCTCAACACCGGGGAGCTGTTTTTT,TRBV13,TRBD1,TRBJ2-2,-
CASSLEADMNTEAFF,TGCGCCAGCAGCTTGGAGGCGGACATGAACACTGAAGCTTTCTTT,TRBV5-1,-,TRBJ1-1,few
CSAGEPGTVNYEQYF,TGCAGTGCTGGTGAGCCCGGGACTGTTAACTACGAGCAGTACTTC,TRBV20-1,-,TRBJ2-7,once
CATSRDEGTGQQYF,TGTGCCACCAGCAGAGATGAAGGGACAGGGCAGCAGTACTTC,TRBV15,TRBD1,TRBJ2-7,-
CASSQERQGSDGYTF,TGCGCCAGCAGCCAGGAGCGACAGGGGTCGGATGGCTACACCTTC,TRBV4-3,TRBD1,TRBJ1-2,-
CASSYRVSNTDTQYF,TGTGCCAGCAGCTACCGGGTTTCAAACACAGATACGCAGTATTTT,TRBV13,-,TRBJ2-3,-
CASSEAARGATQETQYF,TGTGCCAGCAGTGAAGCCGCGCGGGGGGCCACCCAAGAGACCCAGTACTTC,TRBV2,TRBD2,TRBJ2-5,-
CASHMNTEAFF,TGTGCCAGCCACATGAACACTGAAGCTTTCTTT,TRBV19,-,TRBJ1-1,-
CASSINPGANTEAFF,TGTGCCAGCAGCATAAATCCGGGAGCGAACACTGAAGCTTTCTTT,TRBV7-3,-,TRBJ1-1,-
CASSQEGRVVELFF,TGCGCCAGCAGCCAAGAAGGCAGGGTTGTGGAGCTGTTTTTT,TRBV4-3,-,TRBJ2-2,-
CASSPGTGNQPQHF,TGTGCCAGCAGCCCCGGGACAGGGAATCAGCCCCAGCATTTT,TRBV5-5,TRBD1,TRBJ1-5,few
CAIGTGSGGTEAFF,TGTGCCATCGGTACAGGGTCTGGCGGCACTGAAGCTTTCTTT,TRBV10-3,-,TRBJ1-1,-
CSVTTYEQYF,TGCAGCGTGACAACCTACGAGCAGTACTTC,TRBV29-1,-,TRBJ2-7,-
CAWSVSQGYEQYF,TGTGCCTGGAGTGTCAGTCAGGGCTACGAGCAGTACTTC,TRBV30,-,TRBJ2-7,-
CASSAAGPQETQYF,TGCGCCAGCAGCGCAGCAGGGCCCCAAGAGACCCAGTACTTC,TRBV4-1,-,TRBJ2-5,-
CASSPGTGNQPQHF,TGTGCCAGCAGCCCCGGGACAGGCAATCAGCCCCAGCATTTT,TRBV7-2,TRBD1,TRBJ1-5,-
CASSPGQGKKLFF,TGTGCCAGCAGCCCCGGACAGGGTAAAAAACTGTTTTTT,TRBV7-3,TRBD1,TRBJ1-4,-
CASSETPRDYYGYTF,TGTGCCAGCAGTGAAACCCCCAGGGACTACTATGGCTACACCTTC,TRBV6-1,-,TRBJ1-2,-
CASSSGQGTNEQFF,TGTGCCAGTAGCTCGGGACAGGGGACGAATGAGCAGTTCTTC,TRBV19,TRBD1,TRBJ2-1,-
CASSLRQGNEQYF,TGTGCCAGCAGCCTTCGACAGGGAAACGAGCAGTACTTC,TRBV4-2,TRBD1,TRBJ2-7,few
CASSIGGSPADTQYF,TGTGCCAGTAGTATAGGTGGTAGCCCCGCAGATACGCAGTATTTT,TRBV19,-,TRBJ2-3,-
CAWSLEGGNQPQHF,TGTGCCTGGAGTTTAGAGGGCGGCAATCAGCCCCAGCATTTT,TRBV30,-,TRBJ1-5,-
CASSLAGYREQYF,TGTGCCAGCAGCTTGGCAGGTTATAGGGAGCAGTACTTC,TRBV5-6,-,TRBJ2-7,-
CASSQEGQGLETQYF,TGCGCCAGCAGCCAAGAGGGACAGGGGTTGGAGACCCAGTACTTC,TRBV4-1,TRBD1,TRBJ2-5,-
CASSPPSRQGGGYTF,TGTGCCAGCTCACCACCTTCGAGACAGGGAGGTGGCTACACCTTC,TRBV18,TRBD1,TRBJ1-2,many
CASIQAGNYGYTF,TGTGCCAGCATTCAGGCAGGAAACTATGGCTACACCTTC,TRBV2,-,TRBJ1-2,once
CASSDSKEQGAKYSNQPQHF,TGTGCCAGCAGTGACTCCAAAGAACAGGGGGCGAAGTATAGCAATCAGCCCCAGCATTTT,TRBV6-4,TRBD1,TRBJ1-5,-
CASSPMGRGLTAEQYF,TGTGCCAGCAGCCCAATGGGTCGGGGACTCACCGCCGAGCAGTACTTC,TRBV3-1/TRBV3-2,-,TRBJ2-7,-
CASSLGTSVIQYF,TGCGCCAGCAGCTTGGGGACTAGCGTGATCCAGTACTTC,TRBV5-1,TRBD2,TRBJ2-5,-
CASGALGELYETQYF,TGTGCTAGTGGTGCCCTCGGGGAGCTGTACGAGACCCAGTACTTC,TRBV12-5,-,TRBJ2-5,-
CASSLKQGAGYTF,TGTGCCAGCAGCTTAAAACAGGGCGCTGGCTACACCTTC,TRBV7-8,-,TRBJ1-2,-
CASNFGSEKLFF,TGTGCCAGTAATTTCGGGAGTGAAAAACTGTTTTTT,TRBV19,-,TRBJ1-4,-
CASSFSQGDQGTEAFF,TGTGCCAGCAGTTTTAGTCAGGGCGACCAAGGCACTGAAGCTTTCTTT,TRBV7-8,-,TRBJ1-1,-